These 28 T cell receptor beta chains were sequenced from one sample in a study of CD8 T cells in ankylosing spondylitis. One entry per CDR3 protein results from TCRdb running MiXCR on the 5' RACE reads. The profile covers under 200,000 distinct CDR3 sequences, with 11% appearing a single time and about 27% taken by the ten largest. Sample: blood, either unsorted or a sorted T cell fraction (not recorded which). These receptors came from a male donor with ankylosing spondylitis or in good health (not recorded which).

The chain uses TRBV5-8 and TRBJ2-3, with 9 bases fitting TRBD2. Trimming at V came to 2 bases and at J to 6 bases, leaving 4 bases not matched to a gene. Germline assignment: CDR1 SGHTS and CDR2 YDEGEE. This CDR3 comprises 14 residues. This CDR3 is CASSFRAGGDTQYF. CDR3 nucleotide sequence: TGTGCCAGCAGCTTTCGGGCGGGGGGGGATACGCAGTATTTT. Combining the CDR3 with reference TRBV5-8 and TRBJ2-3 gives the whole variable domain EAGVTQSPTHLIKTRGQQATLRCSPISGHTSVYWYQQALGLGLQFLLWYDEGEERNRGNFPPRFSGRQFPNYSSELNVNALELEDSALYLCASSFRAGGDTQYFGPGTRLTVL.

This rearrangement joins TRBV5-4 to TRBJ2-1; D is possibly TRBD2 (5 bases). The V end was cut by 3 bases, the J end by 4 bases, with 17 bases between. CDR1 and CDR2 from the germline V gene are SGHNT and YYREEE (reference sequence). The CDR3 loop spans 16 amino acids. The CDR3 loop is CASSSLQAAYYNEQFF. The CDR3 nucleotides read TGTGCCAGCAGCTCCCTTCAAGCGGCTTATTACAATGAGCAGTTCTTC. Variable domain in full (rest from reference TRBV5-4 and TRBJ2-1): ETGVTQSPTHLIKTRGQQVTLRCSSQSGHNTVSWYQQALGQGPQFIFQYYREEENGRGNFPPRFSGLQFPNYSSELNVNALELDDSALYLCASSSLQAAYYNEQFFGPGTRLTVL.

Only one count was recorded for this clonotype. This chain joins TRBV19 and TRBJ1-5, with D tentatively TRBD1 (6 bases). The CDR3 contains 15 residues. Germline V CDR1 and CDR2: LNHDA, SQIVND (reference sequence). V lost 8 bases to trimming and J lost 2 bases, with 16 bases between them. The CDR3 bases are TGTGCCAGTTCTGCAGGGGTTTCGGGCAATCAGCCCCAGCATTTT. It encodes CASSAGVSGNQPQHF.

The sample holds many counts of this clonotype. The chain employs TRBV29-1 and TRBJ1-2; 7 positions agree with TRBD1. The CDR3 has 15 residues. Germline loops: CDR1 SQVTM, CDR2 ANQGSEA. V lost 7 bases and J lost 3; bases outside the gene matches: 14. CDR3 DNA sequence: TGCAGCGCCCTCGAACCGACAGGGCCTCACTATGGCTACACCTTC. Amino acid sequence: CSALEPTGPHYGYTF. The complete variable domain, with remaining parts taken from reference TRBV29-1 and TRBJ1-2, reads SAVISQKPSRDICQRGTSLTIQCQVDSQVTMMFWYRQQPGQSLTLIATANQGSEATYESGFVIDKFPISRPNLTFSTLTVSNMSPEDSSIYLCSALEPTGPHYGYTFGSGTRLTVV.

This clonotype was counted between two and nine times. The V call is TRBV11-2, the J call TRBJ2-5; D ambiguous. CDR1 SGHAT and CDR2 FQNNGV come from the germline V gene. The germline V and J ends were trimmed by 1 base and 1 base, with 13 bases remaining between them. The CDR3 has 16 residues. CDR3 sequence reads: CASSLAPPIPQETQYF. DNA for the CDR3: TGTGCCAGCAGCTTAGCTCCCCCCATTCCCCAAGAGACCCAGTACTTC. The entire variable domain, with the rest obtained from reference TRBV11-2 and TRBJ2-5, is as follows: EAGVAQSPRYKIIEKRQSVAFWCNPISGHATLYWYQQILGQGPKLLIQFQNNGVVDDSQLPKDRFSAERLKGVDSTLKIQPAKLEDSAVYLCASSLAPPIPQETQYFGPGTRLLVL.

This clonotype has ten or more counts. The chain has TRBV29-1 and TRBJ2-1; TRBD1 might be the D (6 bases). Germline CDR1 and CDR2: SQVTM and ANQGSEA. This CDR3 is 11 amino acids long. Trimming stripped 7 bases from V and 9 bases from J, with 13 bases between. The CDR3, as DNA: TGCAGCGGCTCTCTAGGGGGTGAGCAGTTCTTC. This sequence encodes CSGSLGGEQFF.

The V and J genes are TRBV7-8 and TRBJ2-2; D unclear. Looked up from germline, CDR1 is SGHVS and CDR2 is FQNEAQ. This CDR3 has 11 residues. Trimming removed 8 bases at V and 7 bases at J, with 8 bases between. CDR3 DNA sequence: TGTGCCAGCTTAGACGGCGGGGAGCTGTTTTTT. This translates into CASLDGGELFF.

This clonotype was observed a few times. V usage is TRBV5-1 and J usage is TRBJ2-5, with D hard to call. Germline V gives CDR1 SGHRS, CDR2 YFSETQ. The CDR3 has 13 residues. V shed 0 bases and J shed 2 bases, with 5 bases lying between them. The CDR3 DNA follows: TGCGCCAGCAGCTTGGATATACAAGAGACCCAGTACTTC. This codes for CASSLDIQETQYF.

There are many counts of this clonotype. This rearrangement joins TRBV6-1 to TRBJ2-7; no clear D gene. Trimming took 6 bases from V and 0 from J, leaving 12 bases between them. Germline assignment: CDR1 MNHNS and CDR2 SASEGT. The CDR3 length is 14 residues. The chain's CDR3 is CASSPRFSSYEQYF. CDR3 DNA sequence: TGTGCCAGCAGCCCCCGCTTCTCCTCCTACGAGCAGTACTTC.

This clonotype was seen repeatedly, ten times or more. The V call is TRBV6-1, the J call TRBJ2-2; 8 nucleotides align to TRBD1. This CDR3 has 17 amino acids. In germline, CDR1 is MNHNS, CDR2 SASEGT. V dropped 5 bases and J dropped 0; count of bases not matched to a gene: 8. CDR3 DNA sequence: TGTGCCAGCAGTAAAAACTTACAGGGGGCGAACACCGGGGAGCTGTTTTTT. Translation gives CASSKNLQGANTGELFF.

This clonotype showed up many times. The chain couples TRBV6-5 to TRBJ2-7; D remains ambiguous. Germline V gene data show CDR1 as MNHEY and CDR2 as SVGAGI. With 0 bases removed from V and 1 base from J, the gap between germline ends came to 7 bases. The CDR3 loop spans 14 amino acids. CDR3 loop: CASSYSSGSYEQYF. The CDR3 region has the DNA TGTGCCAGCAGTTACTCGTCCGGATCCTACGAGCAGTACTTC.

This clonotype was seen repeatedly, ten times or more. The gene calls are TRBV9 and TRBJ2-1, with TRBD1 as a possible D gene (5 bases). Trimming removed 4 bases at V and 8 bases at J, with 16 bases between. The germline gives CDR1 SGDLS, CDR2 YYNGEE. This CDR3 contains 14 residues. The CDR3 reads CASSSGSFRDEQFF. In nucleotides, the CDR3 is TGTGCCAGCAGCTCAGGGTCGTTTAGGGATGAGCAGTTCTTC.

This clonotype was picked up many times. This chain links TRBV4-1 with TRBJ2-7, with unresolved D. Trimming pared 4 bases from V and 7 bases from J, leaving 17 bases between. The CDR3 is 14 amino acids. Germline CDR1 is MGHRA and CDR2 is YSYEKL. For the CDR3, the DNA is TGCGCCAGCAGCCCGGCCAACTCCGTCGGGGAGCAGTACTTC. This translates into CASSPANSVGEQYF.

This clonotype was found many times. The chain carries TRBV27 and TRBJ1-2; maybe TRBD1 (5 bases). The length of the CDR3 is 15 residues. The V end was cut by 3 bases, the J end by 4 bases, with 15 bases between. Germline CDR1 reads MNHEY; CDR2 reads SMNVEV (reference sequence). Here the CDR3 reads CASSLGHGGAYGYTF. DNA for the CDR3: TGTGCCAGCAGTTTGGGTCACGGGGGAGCCTATGGCTACACCTTC.

This clonotype was seen more than once but under ten times. This chain links TRBV20-1 with TRBJ1-5; no clear D gene. The V end was cut by 3 bases, the J end by 4 bases, with 4 bases between. Germline CDR1 DFQATT, CDR2 SNEGSKA (reference sequence). This CDR3 is built from 11 residues. CDR3 loop: CSASPNQPQHF. CDR3 in DNA: TGCAGTGCTAGCCCGAATCAGCCCCAGCATTTT.

This clonotype showed up many times. V is TRBV3-1 and J is TRBJ1-1; D call uncertain. Trimming pared 1 base from V and 4 bases from J, leaving 4 bases between. This CDR3 spans 12 amino acids. Looked up from germline, CDR1 is LGHDT and CDR2 is YNNKEL (reference sequence). Written as DNA, the CDR3 is TGTGCCAGCAGCCAAGTCATCACTGAAGCTTTCTTT. Residues: CASSQVITEAFF.

This clonotype came up a few times. CDR3 loop: CASSPARQGAGELFF. The CDR3 DNA sequence: TGTGCCAGCAGCCCGGCAAGACAGGGTGCCGGGGAGCTGTTTTTT. The V call is TRBV7-2, the J call TRBJ2-2; 7 bases line up with TRBD1. Germline loops: CDR1 SGHTA, CDR2 FQGNSA. The J segment lost 6 bases and the V segment lost 5 bases, leaving 9 bases of the junction unmatched. The CDR3 is 15 residues long.

This clonotype was recorded at least ten times. The chain has TRBV5-1 and TRBJ2-3, with D possibly matching TRBD2 (5 bases). V was pared by 0 bases and J by 0 bases, with 17 bases between. The CDR3 is 18 amino acids. The germline gives CDR1 SGHRS, CDR2 YFSETQ. CDR3 loop: CASSLGLGLVSSTDTQYF. The CDR3 bases are TGCGCCAGCAGCTTGGGACTTGGACTGGTTTCTAGCACAGATACGCAGTATTTT.

This clonotype was recorded many times. The V and J genes are TRBV24-1 and TRBJ2-2; D is unresolved. Trimming stripped 4 bases from V and 2 bases from J, with 1 base between. Germline V lookup: CDR1 KGHDR, CDR2 SFDVKD. The CDR3 is made up of 12 amino acids. For the CDR3, the DNA is TGTGCCACCAGTGACAACACCGGGGAGCTGTTTTTT. Encoded protein: CATSDNTGELFF.

A few counts support this clonotype. V and J are TRBV28 and TRBJ2-1, with 12 bases identical to TRBD2. The CDR3 has 15 residues. Per germline, CDR1 MDHEN and CDR2 SYDVKM. Trimming cost V 6 bases and J 8 bases; bases outside gene matches: 8. CDR3 in DNA: TGTGCCAGCAGGGATACTAGCGGGGGGAGCTATGAGCAGTTCTTC. Protein product: CASRDTSGGSYEQFF.

The chain recombines TRBV7-2 with TRBJ1-2, with D possibly TRBD1 on 6 matching bases. Between the trimmed V and J ends, which lost 5 bases and 2 bases, there was a span of 15 bases. The CDR3 covers 15 residues. Germline CDR1 SGHTA, CDR2 FQGNSA. The CDR3 DNA sequence: TGTGCCAGCAGCCTCGTACAGGGCCAAAACTATGGCTACACCTTC. Translating it yields CASSLVQGQNYGYTF. Filled out from reference TRBV7-2 and TRBJ1-2, the complete variable domain reads GAGVSQSPSNKVTEKGKDVELRCDPISGHTALYWYRQSLGQGLEFLIYFQGNSAPDKSGLPSDRFSAERTGGSVSTLTIQRTQQEDSAVYLCASSLVQGQNYGYTFGSGTRLTVV.

This clonotype was seen many times. The rearrangement joins TRBV7-2 to TRBJ2-5; D is unresolved. This CDR3 is built from 15 residues. V shed 7 bases and J shed 0 bases, with 15 bases lying between them. Per the germline V gene, CDR1 is SGHTA and CDR2 is FQGNSA. The CDR3 nucleotides read TGTGCCAGCAACGACGAAAGGACGGACCAAGAGACCCAGTACTTC. Translation: CASNDERTDQETQYF.

This clonotype was seen at least ten times. DNA of the CDR3: TGCAGTGCTAGTCGGCTAGCGGGGTCGATCGGGGAGCTGTTTTTT. It specifies CSASRLAGSIGELFF. The V call is TRBV20-1, the J call TRBJ2-2; TRBD2 aligns across 9 bases. The CDR3 has 15 residues. V shed 3 bases and J 7 bases; nucleotides not matched to a gene: 9. CDR1 and CDR2 (germline): DFQATT, SNEGSKA (reference sequence).

This clonotype was counted at least ten times. The rearrangement joins TRBV6-2 or TRBV6-3 to TRBJ2-1; 7 bases align to TRBD1. The CDR3 loop spans 13 amino acids. The germline V gene has CDR1 MNHEY and CDR2 SVGEGT. V dropped 8 bases and J dropped 0; count of bases not matched to a gene: 1. The CDR3 nucleotides are TGTGCCAGCGGGGACAGCTCCTACAATGAGCAGTTCTTC. This encodes CASGDSSYNEQFF.

This clonotype was observed many times. This chain joins TRBV9 and TRBJ1-1; D gene uncertain. CDR1 and CDR2 from the germline V gene are SGDLS and YYNGEE. Trimming took 2 bases from V and 2 from J, leaving 7 bases between them. The CDR3 loop spans 13 amino acids. CDR3: CASSVSQNTEAFF. CDR3 DNA sequence: TGTGCCAGCAGCGTTTCACAAAACACTGAAGCTTTCTTT.

The table lists this clonotype with many counts. The chain's CDR3 is CASTSLAGHNEQFF. DNA of the CDR3: TGTGCCAGCACCTCTTTAGCGGGACATAATGAGCAGTTCTTC. The chain combines TRBV12-3 or TRBV12-4 with TRBJ2-1; 8 nucleotides match TRBD2. The J segment lost 7 bases and the V segment lost 7 bases, leaving 9 bases of the junction unmatched. The CDR3 contains 14 residues.

This clonotype came up once. Possible read error: a much larger clone is one base away. This sequence joins TRBV2 and TRBJ2-5; the D is unclear. Germline V gene sequence: CDR1 SNHLY, CDR2 FYNNEI. V shed 3 bases and J shed 5 bases, with 7 bases lying between them. The CDR3 contains 12 residues. The CDR3 sequence is CASSDGGETQYF. The CDR3, as DNA: TGTGCCAGCAGTGATGGTGGGGAGACCCAGTACTTC.

This clonotype has a handful of counts. V gene TRBV11-3 combines with J gene TRBJ1-1; tentatively, D is TRBD1 (6 bases). This CDR3 has 15 amino acids. Germline CDR1 SGHNT, CDR2 YENEEA. V lost 5 bases and J 0 bases, leaving 13 bases between the germline ends. CDR3 nucleotides: TGTGCCAGCAGCCGTACCGGGACACTGAACACTGAAGCTTTCTTT. This gives the protein CASSRTGTLNTEAFF.